Following are 22 T cell receptor beta chains from one sample sequenced in a study of cytomegalovirus exposure and HLA in healthy donors. PCR primers comprised 60 Vbeta and 13 Jbeta primers. Clones were sequenced by immunoSEQ multiplex PCR, and TCRdb holds only the in-frame ones, with some missing. The table has fewer than 200,000 clones, about 79% seen once. Material: PBMCs. The origin of the receptors is a woman aged 50 to 60 in good health and CMV-seropositive.

This clone was seen a handful of times. The chain links TRBV6-5 to TRBJ2-7, with 8 bases identical to TRBD1. Germline V gene data show CDR1 as MNHEY and CDR2 as SVGAGI. The CDR3 runs 12 residues. V was pared by 5 bases and J by 6 bases, with 3 bases of the junction left unmatched. The CDR3: CASSQGQAEQYF. CDR3 nucleotides: TGTGCCAGCAGTCAGGGACAGGCCGAGCAGTACTTC.

The chain uses TRBV7-8 and TRBJ1-2; D possibly corresponds to TRBD1 (5 bases). Germline V CDR1 and CDR2: SGHVS, FQNEAQ. The CDR3 spans 13 residues. Between the trimmed V and J ends, which lost 2 bases and 2 bases, there was a span of 6 bases. CDR3 residues: CASSLQGNYGYTF. The CDR3 DNA reads TGTGCCAGCAGCTTACAGGGAAACTATGGCTACACCTTC.

The chain carries TRBV10-1 and TRBJ2-1; D is perhaps TRBD2 (5 bases). V was trimmed by 5 bases and J by 5 bases, leaving 16 bases between them. Germline CDR1 reads WNHNN; CDR2 reads SYGVQD (reference sequence). The CDR3 spans 15 residues. CDR3 region: CASSPLYGVHNEQFF. The CDR3 DNA is TGCGCCAGCAGTCCCTTATACGGGGTCCACAATGAGCAGTTCTTC.

Only a few counts were recorded for this clone. This chain uses TRBV5-6 with TRBJ1-1, with 9 bases matching TRBD1. J was trimmed by 5 bases and V by 3 bases; bases with no gene match: 11. The length of the CDR3 is 16 residues. CDR1 and CDR2 from the germline V gene are SGHDT and YYEEEE. DNA of the CDR3: TGTGCCAGCAGCTCGGCCGGGACAGGGCCGGGGACTGAAGCTTTCTTT. This codes for CASSSAGTGPGTEAFF.

The chain employs TRBV5-1 and TRBJ2-1; possible D gene TRBD2, 6 bases. CDR3 size: 14 residues. V was cut by 6 bases and J by 9 bases, with 19 bases left in between. Per the germline V gene, CDR1 is SGHRS and CDR2 is YFSETQ. CDR3 region: CASTNGPPGGEQFF. The CDR3 region has the DNA TGCGCCAGCACCAACGGACCTCCCGGGGGTGAGCAGTTCTTC.

The rearrangement uses TRBV6-5 and TRBJ2-1, with 10 bases aligning to TRBD2. Per the germline V gene, CDR1 is MNHEY and CDR2 is SVGAGI. The length of the CDR3 is 15 residues. With 6 bases clipped from V and 5 bases from J, the junction kept 7 bases outside the gene matches. In DNA form, the CDR3 reads TGTGCCAGCAGCCGCCGAGCGGGGGGGGACAATGAGCAGTTCTTC. The encoded protein is CASSRRAGGDNEQFF.

The gene calls are TRBV5-4 and TRBJ1-2; D is possibly TRBD1 (6 bases). The germline gives CDR1 SGHNT, CDR2 YYREEE (reference sequence). The length of the CDR3 is 15 residues. Trimming pared 4 bases from V and 4 bases from J, leaving 17 bases between. The CDR3 DNA reads as TGTGCCAGCAGCGACCACCTCACAGGGAGCTATGGCTACACCTTC. Amino acids: CASSDHLTGSYGYTF.

The chain recombines TRBV7-9 with TRBJ2-5, with TRBD1 matching over 10 bases. This CDR3 is built from 14 residues. CDR1 is SEHNR, CDR2 FQNEAQ, per germline (reference sequence). The V and J ends lost 4 bases and 5 bases, in that order; junction bases with no gene match: 4. CDR3 in amino acids: CASSSDRGLETQYF. The CDR3 DNA reads TGTGCCAGCAGCTCAGACAGGGGGCTGGAGACCCAGTACTTC.

The rearrangement uses TRBV28 and TRBJ2-7; 8 bases align to TRBD1. This CDR3 spans 15 amino acids. V shed 5 bases and J 5 bases; nucleotides not matched to a gene: 11. Germline V gives CDR1 MDHEN, CDR2 SYDVKM. CDR3: CASSSPGQGSHEQYF. The CDR3, as DNA: TGTGCCAGCAGTAGTCCCGGACAGGGAAGCCACGAGCAGTACTTC.

CDR3 DNA: TGTGCCAGCAGCTTTTCAAACACTGAAGCTTTCTTT. Its protein product is CASSFSNTEAFF. The chain links TRBV13 to TRBJ1-1; D unresolved. The germline V gene encodes CDR1 PRHDT and CDR2 FYEKMQ (reference sequence). The germline V and J ends were trimmed by 3 bases and 2 bases, with 4 bases remaining between them. The CDR3 runs to 12 residues.

The chain couples TRBV27 to TRBJ2-7, with D perhaps matching TRBD1 (6 bases). Germline CDR1 and CDR2: MNHEY and SMNVEV (reference sequence). The CDR3 has 13 amino acids. The V end lost 5 bases, the J end lost 7 bases, and 15 bases lay between the germline ends. In DNA form, the CDR3 reads TGTGCCAGCAGTCCCCAAACAGGGTATGAGCAGTACTTC. It encodes CASSPQTGYEQYF.

The rearrangement joins TRBV30 to TRBJ2-2; unclear D gene. Looked up from germline, CDR1 is GTSNPN and CDR2 is SVGIG (reference sequence). Trimming left V 3 bases short and J 1 base short, with 6 bases between. The CDR3 covers 13 residues. In nucleotides, the CDR3 is TGTGCCTGGAGGGCATTGAACACCGGGGAGCTGTTTTTT. Protein: CAWRALNTGELFF.

This clone has more than one count but fewer than ten. Here the CDR3 DNA reads TGCGCCAGCAGGGTGAGGACTAGCGGGTCCAATGAGCAGTTCTTC. It encodes CASRVRTSGSNEQFF. The chain has TRBV4-1 and TRBJ2-1; 11 bases map to TRBD2. This CDR3 is built from 15 residues. Trimming at V came to 6 bases and at J to 6 bases, leaving 7 bases not matched to a gene. Germline CDR1 and CDR2: MGHRA and YSYEKL.

V usage is TRBV29-1 and J usage is TRBJ2-7; the match to TRBD1 covers 7 bases. The J segment lost 0 bases and the V segment lost 7 bases, leaving 6 bases of the junction unmatched. This CDR3 has 13 amino acids. The germline gives CDR1 SQVTM, CDR2 ANQGSEA. The CDR3 protein is CSARDSTSYEQYF. The CDR3 DNA is TGCAGCGCTCGGGACAGTACCTCCTACGAGCAGTACTTC.

This clone has just one count. The J gene is TRBJ2-7, the V gene TRBV27; D gene uncertain. V dropped 3 bases and J dropped 3 bases, with 6 bases sitting between them. CDR1 and CDR2 from the germline V gene are MNHEY and SMNVEV (reference sequence). This CDR3 is built from 12 residues. The CDR3 nucleotides read TGTGCCAGCAGTTTTCACGGCTACGAGCAGTACTTC. It is translated as CASSFHGYEQYF.

CDR3: CASSFQLSGDRAPGELFF. DNA for the CDR3: TGTGCCAGCAGCTTTCAACTATCTGGAGACAGGGCCCCCGGGGAGCTGTTTTTT. This chain links TRBV5-6 with TRBJ2-2; 7 nucleotides align to TRBD1. V lost 2 bases to trimming and J lost 6 bases; unmatched junction nucleotides: 16. This CDR3 spans 18 amino acids. The germline V gene encodes CDR1 SGHDT and CDR2 YYEEEE. Complete variable domain (other parts from reference TRBV5-6 and TRBJ2-2): DAGVTQSPTHLIKTRGQQVTLRCSPKSGHDTVSWYQQALGQGPQFIFQYYEEEERQRGNFPDRFSGHQFPNYSSELNVNALLLGDSALYLCASSFQLSGDRAPGELFFGEGSRLTVL.

The V gene is TRBV19, the J gene TRBJ2-1; TRBD1 is a possible D gene (5 bases). The V gene lost 4 bases and the J gene lost 0 bases, with 7 bases spanning the gap. The germline V gene has CDR1 LNHDA and CDR2 SQIVND (reference sequence). The CDR3 loop spans 14 amino acids. CDR3 in DNA: TGTGCCAGTAGTACTGACAGCTCCTACAATGAGCAGTTCTTC. Amino acid sequence: CASSTDSSYNEQFF.

The chain joins TRBV4-1 to TRBJ2-1; the D gene is possibly TRBD1 (6 bases). The CDR3 contains 17 residues. CDR1 MGHRA and CDR2 YSYEKL come from the germline V gene. V shed 3 bases and J shed 8 bases, with 23 bases lying between them. The CDR3 is CASSHGLLRGRLDEQFF. CDR3 in DNA: TGCGCCAGCAGCCACGGCCTACTCAGGGGCCGTCTCGATGAGCAGTTCTTC.

The chain combines TRBV4-2 with TRBJ2-1; D is uncertain. Germline V gene sequence: CDR1 LGHNA, CDR2 YNFKEQ. The CDR3 has 12 residues. V dropped 3 bases and J dropped 5 bases, with 5 bases sitting between them. The CDR3 DNA is TGTGCCAGCAGCCACCTCGACAATGAGCAGTTCTTC. Residues: CASSHLDNEQFF.

The rearrangement links TRBV9 to TRBJ2-3, with TRBD2 identical over 9 bases. Germline V CDR1 and CDR2: SGDLS, YYNGEE. The CDR3 totals 16 residues. Trimming took 4 bases from V and 2 from J; bases not matched to a gene: 8. The CDR3 protein is CASSPQSGGSTDTQYF. CDR3 nucleotides: TGTGCCAGCAGCCCTCAGAGCGGGGGGTCCACAGATACGCAGTATTTT. Variable domain in full (rest from reference TRBV9 and TRBJ2-3): DSGVTQTPKHLITATGQRVTLRCSPRSGDLSVYWYQQSLDQGLQFLIQYYNGEERAKGNILERFSAQQFPDLHSELNLSSLELGDSALYFCASSPQSGGSTDTQYFGPGTRLTVL.

This rearrangement joins TRBV7-2 to TRBJ1-3; TRBD1 matches 9 bases. Per germline, CDR1 SGHTA and CDR2 FQGNSA. Germline trimming cut 5 bases from V and 3 bases from J; bases unmatched to any gene: 5. CDR3 length: 15 amino acids. The CDR3 DNA reads as TGTGCCAGCAGCCCACGACAGGGGGTTGGAAACACCATATATTTT. It is translated as CASSPRQGVGNTIYF.

The chain links TRBV4-1 to TRBJ2-1; 8 bases agree with TRBD2. This CDR3 spans 16 amino acids. Trimming removed 1 base from V and 4 bases from J; junction bases left unmatched: 6. CDR1 and CDR2 (germline): MGHRA, YSYEKL. CDR3 coding DNA: TGCGCCAGCAGCCAAGTCGAGACTAGCGCTTACAATGAGCAGTTCTTC. The encoded protein is CASSQVETSAYNEQFF.